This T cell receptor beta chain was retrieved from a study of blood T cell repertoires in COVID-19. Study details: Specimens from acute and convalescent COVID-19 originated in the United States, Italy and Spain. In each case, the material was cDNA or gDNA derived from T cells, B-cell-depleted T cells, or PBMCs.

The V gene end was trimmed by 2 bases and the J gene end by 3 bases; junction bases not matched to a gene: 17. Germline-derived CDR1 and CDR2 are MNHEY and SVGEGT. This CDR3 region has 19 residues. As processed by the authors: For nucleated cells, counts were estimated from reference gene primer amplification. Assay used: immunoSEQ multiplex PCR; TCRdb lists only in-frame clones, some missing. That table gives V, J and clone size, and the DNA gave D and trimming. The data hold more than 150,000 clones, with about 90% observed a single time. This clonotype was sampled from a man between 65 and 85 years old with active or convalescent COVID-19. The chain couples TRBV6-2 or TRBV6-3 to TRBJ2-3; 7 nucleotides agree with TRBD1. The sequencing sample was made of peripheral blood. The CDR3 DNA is TGTGCCAGCAGTTACCAAGCCAAAGGGACAGCGAGGGAGACAGATACGCAGTATTTT. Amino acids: CASSYQAKGTARETDTQYF.